This T cell receptor (beta chain) was recovered during a study of OX40 agonist ivuxolimab in advanced cancers. Produced via immunoSEQ multiplex PCR; TCRdb's table is partial and in-frame only. The sample includes some 70,000 clones, around 82% of them seen just once. Germline CDR1 SEHNR, CDR2 FQNEAQ (reference sequence). The CDR3 spans 11 residues. V gave up 2 bases and J gave up 8 bases, with 6 bases separating them. As to this clone: This specimen includes other DNA sequences encoding the same CDR3.

The source of this sequence is an adult with an advanced solid tumor such as melanoma, head and neck, liver or kidney cancer. The source material was CD4+ or CD8+ T cells sorted from blood, sampled in a trial of the OX40 agonist ivuxolimab. This chain links TRBV7-9 with TRBJ1-2, with D unclear. CDR3 DNA sequence: TGTGCCAGCAGCTTATTCGGAGGCTACACCTTC. As protein: CASSLFGGYTF.